Listed below are T cell receptor beta chains from one sample, sequenced in a study of regulatory T cells in long-lasting Graves disease. From the multiplex PCR reads, TCRdb called clonotypes with MiXCR, one entry per CDR3 protein. The sample yields hundreds of thousands of distinct CDR3 sequences, approximately 12% seen once. In addition, the sample was reused for a study of T cells in Graves' hyperthyroidism and ophthalmopathy.

This specimen was peripheral blood mononuclear cells (PBMCs), taken at new diagnosis, from a patient treated with antithyroid drugs. Receptors were obtained from a man aged 25 to 40 with Graves disease. CDR3s include the opening cysteine and the closing phenylalanine or tryptophan. The D gene is left open where the match is weak. Expanded clones get a size class; other rows say once, few or many, or leave the size out.

v_gene	j_gene	abundance	d_gene	CDR3nt	CDR3aa
TRBV20-1	TRBJ2-3	many	.	TGCAGTGCTAACGCCGTTAGTAGGCATACGCAGTATTTT	CSANAVSRHTQYF
TRBV24-1	TRBJ2-7	many	.	TGTGCCACCAGTGATCGACGGGACTCCTACGAGCAGTACTTC	CATSDRRDSYEQYF
TRBV19	TRBJ2-7	few	TRBD1	TGTGCCAGTAGAACAGGGGGAGGCTCCTACGAGCAGTACTTC	CASRTGGGSYEQYF
TRBV18	TRBJ2-2	many	TRBD1	TGTGCCAGTTCCCCAGGGACAGGGAACACCGGGGAGCTGTTTTTT	CASSPGTGNTGELFF
TRBV9	TRBJ2-1	few	.	TGTGCCAGCAGCGTAGTTGAGGCCCGCTCCTACAATGAGCAGTTCTTC	CASSVVEARSYNEQFF
TRBV5-1	TRBJ2-5	.	.	TGCGCCAGCAGCTTGGTCGGGCGGGACGGAGCCGTTAGGATTCGGCAAGAGACCCAGTACTTC	CASSLVGRDGAVRIRQETQYF
TRBV19	TRBJ2-1	.	TRBD2	TGTGCCAGTAGATCTTCGGGACTAGCGGGAAATGAGCAGTTCTTC	CASRSSGLAGNEQFF
TRBV7-6	TRBJ2-3	many	.	TGTGCCAGCAGCTTAACGGGGATGGCAGATACGCAGTATTTT	CASSLTGMADTQYF
TRBV20-1	TRBJ2-3	many	.	TGCAGTGCTAGACCCTCGAGCACAGATACGCAGTATTTT	CSARPSSTDTQYF
TRBV7-9	TRBJ2-1	many	TRBD2	TGTGCCAGCAGCGGGGGGACTAGCGGGAGACCCCACCCCTCAAGCTCCTACAATGAGCAGTTCTTC	CASSGGTSGRPHPSSSYNEQFF
TRBV12-3/TRBV12-4	TRBJ2-4	many	TRBD1	TGTGCCAGCAGTTTAAGGGGGCGCGAGGACATTCAGTACTTC	CASSLRGREDIQYF
TRBV5-1	TRBJ1-2	few	.	TGCGCCAGCAGCTTGGGAGGGGAACGTGGCTACACCTTC	CASSLGGERGYTF
TRBV2	TRBJ1-4	few	TRBD1	TGTGCCAGCAGACTTCGGACAGGAGGGGCAACTAATGAAAAACTGTTTTTT	CASRLRTGGATNEKLFF
TRBV7-7	TRBJ2-1	many	TRBD2	TGTGCCAGCAGCTTAGGGCTAGCGGGAGGCGACAATGAGCAGTTCTTC	CASSLGLAGGDNEQFF
TRBV5-4	TRBJ2-4	few	.	TGTGCCAGCAGCCCGGAGGGAGTAGCCAAAAACATTCAGTACTTC	CASSPEGVAKNIQYF
TRBV18	TRBJ1-5	many	TRBD1	TGTGCCAGCTCACCCAGGGACAGGGTCGGCAATCAGCCCCAGCATTTT	CASSPRDRVGNQPQHF
TRBV20-1	TRBJ2-1	few	TRBD2	TGCAGTGCTAGGAGGACTAGCGGGAGTTCCTACAATGAGCAGTTCTTC	CSARRTSGSSYNEQFF
TRBV28	TRBJ2-1	many	.	TGTGCCAGCAGTGGAGCAGGGCCGACCTCCTACAATGAGCAGTTCTTC	CASSGAGPTSYNEQFF
TRBV18	TRBJ2-2	.	TRBD2	TGTGCCAGCTCACCACCGGGGCGGGAGTCGTCCGGGGAGCTGTTTTTT	CASSPPGRESSGELFF
TRBV10-3	TRBJ1-1	.	TRBD1	TGTGCCATCAGGACCGACAGGGGCGTACCTGAAGCTTTCTTT	CAIRTDRGVPEAFF
TRBV5-1	TRBJ2-3	many	.	TGCGCCAGCAGCATTAGCGAGAGCACAGATACGCAGTATTTT	CASSISESTDTQYF
TRBV2	TRBJ1-5	many	.	TGTGCCAGCAGCGGACAGCATAGCAATCAGCCCCAGCATTTT	CASSGQHSNQPQHF
TRBV20-1	TRBJ2-1	few	.	TGCAGTGCTAGCCCCGGGATACGGTACAATGAGCAGTTCTTC	CSASPGIRYNEQFF
TRBV2	TRBJ2-7	many	TRBD1	TGTGCCAGCAGTGAAGATCTGGGAACAGGGGCAGGGGGTTACGAGCAGTACTTC	CASSEDLGTGAGGYEQYF
TRBV29-1	TRBJ2-7	many	.	TGCAGCGTTGTTGGCCGAACCTACGAGCAGTACTTC	CSVVGRTYEQYF
TRBV2	TRBJ2-5	many	.	TGTGCCAGCAGCCCGACCTCAGGGAACCAAGAGACCCAGTACTTC	CASSPTSGNQETQYF
TRBV20-1	TRBJ1-5	.	.	TGCAGTGCTAGCAGGGAGTCCAATCAGCCCCAGCATTTT	CSASRESNQPQHF
TRBV6-1	TRBJ2-3	.	.	TGTGCCAGCGGTCCCCCTGGGGCTACGGAAGATACGCAGTATTTT	CASGPPGATEDTQYF
TRBV2	TRBJ2-7	many	.	TGTGCCAGCATTGGTACCTCCCGGGAATCTGCCTACGAGCAGTACTTC	CASIGTSRESAYEQYF
TRBV20-1	TRBJ2-3	many	TRBD2	TGCAGTGCTTACAAGGGACTAGAAGGGACAGATACGCAGTATTTT	CSAYKGLEGTDTQYF
TRBV13	TRBJ2-1	.	.	TGTGCCAGCAGCTTAATAGGCGGCAATGAGCAGTTCTTC	CASSLIGGNEQFF
TRBV5-6	TRBJ1-1	few	TRBD1	TGTGCCAGCATCGGGACAGGGGGACTTGAAGCTTTCTTT	CASIGTGGLEAFF
TRBV30	TRBJ1-2	few	.	TGTGCCTGGAGTGTTGGGACAAATCCCACCTTC	CAWSVGTNPTF
TRBV5-8	TRBJ1-2	few	.	TGTGCCAGCAGCTTGGAGGCCAGACTTAACTATGGCTACACCTTC	CASSLEARLNYGYTF
TRBV7-2	TRBJ2-2	few	.	TGTGCCAGCAGCTTAGGGACGGTGGGCACCGGGGAGCTGTTTTTT	CASSLGTVGTGELFF
TRBV19	TRBJ2-2	.	.	TGTGCCAATAACACAGGGAGTCCCGGGGAGCTGTTTTTT	CANNTGSPGELFF
TRBV2	TRBJ1-1	many	.	TGTGCCAGCAAGAGGGGGTTGGACACTGAAGCTTTCTTT	CASKRGLDTEAFF
TRBV27	TRBJ2-1	many	.	TGTGCCAGCAGTTTTGCGGCAGGGAAGAGCTACAATGAGCAGTTCTTC	CASSFAAGKSYNEQFF
TRBV5-1	TRBJ1-5	.	.	TGCGCCAGCAGCGGGGAGCGTGGGCCCCAGCATTTT	CASSGERGPQHF
TRBV7-3	TRBJ2-3	.	TRBD2	TGTGCCAGCAGCCACGGGACTAGCGCATACACAGATACGCAGTATTTT	CASSHGTSAYTDTQYF
TRBV2	TRBJ2-2	many	.	TGTGCCAGCAGTGACGGCGGAGCGAACACCGGGGAGCTGTTTTTT	CASSDGGANTGELFF
TRBV30	TRBJ2-7	.	TRBD2	TGTGCTTCAACATGGGGGGGGACTGAGCAGTACTTC	CASTWGGTEQYF
TRBV12-3/TRBV12-4	TRBJ2-5	many	TRBD2	TGTGCCAGCAGTCACCGACTAGCGGGGCAAGAGACCCAGTACTTC	CASSHRLAGQETQYF